This T cell receptor (beta chain) was found in a study of metastatic and nonmetastatic thyroid tumors. Study-wide context: Across blood and tumor or nodule tissue, repertoires from malignant and benign thyroid patients were compared with one another.

Study findings and constraints: In both blood and tumor samples, TCR beta diversity was reported significantly higher for malignant than benign nodules.

The sample holds a few counts of this clone. Its antigen is unknown. All patients were treatment-naive before thyroid surgery. Germline-derived CDR1 and CDR2 are MNHNS and SASEGT. The CDR3 length is 14 residues. Trimming shortened V by 10 bases and J by 0 bases, and 16 bases separated the two germline ends. Authors' analysis steps: Across clinicopathological groups, CDR3 differences served as the basis for building a distant-metastasis classifier for papillary thyroid cancer. From the PCR reads, TCRdb re-called clones with MiXCR. TCRdb assigned the V and J calls; the authors' analysis was not used. Of more than 13,000 clones listed, around 32% were seen once; the top ten hold around 50%.

The V and J genes are TRBV6-1 and TRBJ2-7, with a tentative D call TRBD1 (6 bases). Sequences were obtained from tumor tissue. The sequence was collected from a male donor with papillary thyroid cancer or a benign thyroid nodule (not recorded which). Some clones in this sample may be carry-over from other donors' samples. CDR3 bases: TGTGCCATCCGGGGCGGACAGAGCTCCTACGAGCAGTACTTC. It translates to CAIRGGQSSYEQYF.